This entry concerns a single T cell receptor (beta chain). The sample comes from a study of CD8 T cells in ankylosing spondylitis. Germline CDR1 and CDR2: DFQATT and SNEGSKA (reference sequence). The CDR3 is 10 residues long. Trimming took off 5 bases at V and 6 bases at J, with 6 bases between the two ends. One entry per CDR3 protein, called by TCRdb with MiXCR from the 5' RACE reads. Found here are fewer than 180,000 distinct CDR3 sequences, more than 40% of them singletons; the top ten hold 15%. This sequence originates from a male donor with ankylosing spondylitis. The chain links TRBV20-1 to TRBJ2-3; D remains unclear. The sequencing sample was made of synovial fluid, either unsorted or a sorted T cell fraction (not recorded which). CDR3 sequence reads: CSAEEDTQYF. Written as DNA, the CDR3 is TGCAGTGCTGAAGAGGATACGCAGTATTTT.